The rows below give T cell receptor beta chains drawn from one sample of a study of blood T cell repertoires in COVID-19. Assay used: immunoSEQ multiplex PCR; TCRdb lists only in-frame clones, some missing. Of approximately 75,000 clones in the sample, around 83% are singletons; the top ten hold roughly 5.6%. The material sequenced was peripheral blood. Receptors originate from a man aged 80 or over with acute or convalescent COVID-19. Both conserved end residues are part of each CDR3. The D gene is left open where the match is weak. Expanded clones are given a class, and other clones once, few, many or no size at all.

J gene: TRBJ2-1; D gene: .; V gene: TRBV19; clone size: .; CDR3 DNA: TGTGCCAGTACGGAGCGGGACAGGCCCGATGAGCAGTTCTTC; CDR3 protein: CASTERDRPDEQFF
J gene: TRBJ1-5; D gene: TRBD1; V gene: TRBV19; clone size: once; CDR3 DNA: TGTGCCAGTAGTATCCAGAACAGGGGGCGCTTTCAGCCCCAGCATTTT; CDR3 protein: CASSIQNRGRFQPQHF
J gene: TRBJ2-3; D gene: TRBD2; V gene: TRBV7-9; clone size: once; CDR3 DNA: TGTGCCAGCAGCTTCGGACTAGCGGGAGTGGGGGATACGCAGTATTTT; CDR3 protein: CASSFGLAGVGDTQYF
J gene: TRBJ2-2; D gene: .; V gene: TRBV19; clone size: .; CDR3 DNA: TGTGCCAGTAGTATCTACTTAGCGCACTCGAACACCGGGGAGCTGTTTTTT; CDR3 protein: CASSIYLAHSNTGELFF
J gene: TRBJ1-1; D gene: .; V gene: TRBV28; clone size: .; CDR3 DNA: TGTGCCAGCAGCCGCTTGTTAGGGGATTTCGGGACAATGAACACTGAAGCTTTCTTT; CDR3 protein: CASSRLLGDFGTMNTEAFF
J gene: TRBJ2-1; D gene: TRBD2; V gene: TRBV27; clone size: .; CDR3 DNA: TGTGCCAGCAGTTTAAGGCTAGCGGATAACAATGAGCAGTTCTTC; CDR3 protein: CASSLRLADNNEQFF
J gene: TRBJ1-4; D gene: TRBD1; V gene: TRBV6-5; clone size: .; CDR3 DNA: TGTGCCAGCAGACGACAGGGGGCAACTAATGAAAAACTGTTTTTT; CDR3 protein: CASRRQGATNEKLFF
J gene: TRBJ1-3; D gene: TRBD1; V gene: TRBV7-6; clone size: .; CDR3 DNA: TGTGCCAGCAGCTTTCCACAGGGGTCCTCTGGAAACACCATATATTTT; CDR3 protein: CASSFPQGSSGNTIYF
J gene: TRBJ2-2; D gene: TRBD1; V gene: TRBV5-4; clone size: .; CDR3 DNA: TGTGCCAGCAGTTCGGGACAGGGAGTCACCGGGGAGCTGTTTTTT; CDR3 protein: CASSSGQGVTGELFF
J gene: TRBJ1-4; D gene: .; V gene: TRBV7-6; clone size: .; CDR3 DNA: TGTGCCAGCAGCCCCTCGACAACACTTAATGAAAAACTGTTTTTT; CDR3 protein: CASSPSTTLNEKLFF
J gene: TRBJ1-6; D gene: TRBD1; V gene: TRBV19; clone size: few; CDR3 DNA: TGTGCCAGTAGACCACCGTTTGGACAGGGTAATTCACCCCTCCACTTT; CDR3 protein: CASRPPFGQGNSPLHF
J gene: TRBJ2-4; D gene: .; V gene: TRBV11-2; clone size: few; CDR3 DNA: TGTGCCAGCAGCTTAGAGGCAGGGCCCGATTTGGACACGGCCAAAAACATTCAGTACTTC; CDR3 protein: CASSLEAGPDLDTAKNIQYF
J gene: TRBJ2-2; D gene: TRBD2; V gene: TRBV5-4; clone size: .; CDR3 DNA: TGTGCCAGCAGCCTCGGGAGGCTTGGGAACACCGGGGAGCTGTTTTTT; CDR3 protein: CASSLGRLGNTGELFF
J gene: TRBJ1-1; D gene: TRBD1; V gene: TRBV5-6; clone size: once; CDR3 DNA: TGTGCCAGCAGCTTGGTTTTGGACAGGGGAACTGAAGCTTTCTTT; CDR3 protein: CASSLVLDRGTEAFF
J gene: TRBJ2-7; D gene: .; V gene: TRBV28; clone size: .; CDR3 DNA: TGTGCCACGGTCAGGGGTCCCCCCTACGAGCAGTACTTC; CDR3 protein: CATVRGPPYEQYF
J gene: TRBJ2-7; D gene: .; V gene: TRBV5-1; clone size: .; CDR3 DNA: TGCGCCAGCAGCCCCCGGGACGGGAGCTACGAGCAGTACTTC; CDR3 protein: CASSPRDGSYEQYF
J gene: TRBJ2-1; D gene: TRBD2; V gene: TRBV29-1; clone size: .; CDR3 DNA: TGCAGCATCGCCGGGACTAGCGGGACTGAGCAGTTCTTC; CDR3 protein: CSIAGTSGTEQFF
J gene: TRBJ1-2; D gene: TRBD1; V gene: TRBV7-8; clone size: .; CDR3 DNA: TGTGCCAGCAGCTCTAGACAGGGGTGGGGTGGCTACACCTTC; CDR3 protein: CASSSRQGWGGYTF
J gene: TRBJ1-1; D gene: TRBD1; V gene: TRBV5-4; clone size: .; CDR3 DNA: TGTGCCAGCAGCCCCACAGACAGGGGGCGAAGCACTGAAGCTTTCTTT; CDR3 protein: CASSPTDRGRSTEAFF
J gene: TRBJ1-2; D gene: .; V gene: TRBV7-3; clone size: .; CDR3 DNA: TGTGCCAGCAGCTTAAATACTGGGGGCGAGGTTGGCTACACCTTC; CDR3 protein: CASSLNTGGEVGYTF
J gene: TRBJ2-3; D gene: TRBD2; V gene: TRBV30; clone size: .; CDR3 DNA: TGTGCCTGGAGTACGGGACTAGCGGGGGTTACTAGCACAGATACGCAGTATTTT; CDR3 protein: CAWSTGLAGVTSTDTQYF
J gene: TRBJ2-5; D gene: TRBD1; V gene: TRBV5-4; clone size: .; CDR3 DNA: TGTGCCAGCAGCCTCCGGGACAGGGAAGCGGAGACCCAGTACTTC; CDR3 protein: CASSLRDREAETQYF
J gene: TRBJ2-1; D gene: TRBD2; V gene: TRBV18; clone size: .; CDR3 DNA: TGTGCCAGCTCACGACCATCAATAGCGGGAGTATACAATGAGCAGTTCTTC; CDR3 protein: CASSRPSIAGVYNEQFF
J gene: TRBJ2-5; D gene: .; V gene: TRBV5-4; clone size: once; CDR3 DNA: TGTGCCAGCAGTGGACTATACCAAGAGACCCAGTACTTC; CDR3 protein: CASSGLYQETQYF
J gene: TRBJ1-2; D gene: .; V gene: TRBV2; clone size: .; CDR3 DNA: TGTGCCAGCAGTCTTCGAGGCAGGGGAGAGGATGGCTACACCTTC; CDR3 protein: CASSLRGRGEDGYTF
J gene: TRBJ2-3; D gene: .; V gene: TRBV7-9; clone size: .; CDR3 DNA: TGTGCCAGCAGCTTAAAGCGTTTGGCAGGGGTTTCCACAGATACGCAGTATTTT; CDR3 protein: CASSLKRLAGVSTDTQYF
J gene: TRBJ2-7; D gene: .; V gene: TRBV6-6; clone size: .; CDR3 DNA: TGTGCCAGCAGTTTCGGGACTGATGTGCCGTACGAGCAGTACTTC; CDR3 protein: CASSFGTDVPYEQYF
J gene: TRBJ2-3; D gene: .; V gene: TRBV6-4; clone size: .; CDR3 DNA: TGTGCCAGCAGTGATAGAGGGTCAGGGGCAGATACGCAGTATTTT; CDR3 protein: CASSDRGSGADTQYF
J gene: TRBJ2-7; D gene: TRBD1; V gene: TRBV28; clone size: .; CDR3 DNA: TGTGCCAGCAGTTTTGAGGGACAGTTATCCTACGAGCAGTACTTC; CDR3 protein: CASSFEGQLSYEQYF
J gene: TRBJ2-1; D gene: .; V gene: TRBV19; clone size: .; CDR3 DNA: TGTGCCAGCAGAAGGGGGGGCGTTAGCTCCTACAATGAGCAGTTCTTC; CDR3 protein: CASRRGGVSSYNEQFF
J gene: TRBJ2-3; D gene: TRBD2; V gene: TRBV18; clone size: .; CDR3 DNA: TGTGCCAGCTCCCCGGGACTAGCGGGAGAGGGGACAGATACGCAGTATTTT; CDR3 protein: CASSPGLAGEGTDTQYF
J gene: TRBJ1-1; D gene: .; V gene: TRBV24-1; clone size: .; CDR3 DNA: TGTGCCACCAGTGACTGGGGCAGGACTGAAGCTTTCTTT; CDR3 protein: CATSDWGRTEAFF
J gene: TRBJ1-5; D gene: TRBD1; V gene: TRBV7-2; clone size: .; CDR3 DNA: TGTGCCAGCAGCTTACTTGGGACAGGGGGCCACCAGCCCCAGCATTTT; CDR3 protein: CASSLLGTGGHQPQHF
J gene: TRBJ2-7; D gene: .; V gene: TRBV19; clone size: .; CDR3 DNA: TGTGCCAGTAGTAACCCAGGGGTAGGATCCTACGAGCAGTACTTC; CDR3 protein: CASSNPGVGSYEQYF
J gene: TRBJ1-1; D gene: .; V gene: TRBV5-1; clone size: .; CDR3 DNA: TGCGCCAGCAGCCAACGTAACCGGGACTCCGGGGTAGGCACTGAAGCTTTCTTT; CDR3 protein: CASSQRNRDSGVGTEAFF
J gene: TRBJ2-7; D gene: .; V gene: TRBV21-1; clone size: few; CDR3 DNA: TGTGCCAGCAGCAGAGATACCGGGACAGAAATCTACGAGCAGTACTTC; CDR3 protein: CASSRDTGTEIYEQYF
J gene: TRBJ2-6; D gene: TRBD1; V gene: TRBV11-3; clone size: once; CDR3 DNA: TGTGCCAGCAGCTCGGCTCCCGGGACAGGGAGAGGGGCCAACGTCCTGACTTTC; CDR3 protein: CASSSAPGTGRGANVLTF
J gene: TRBJ2-5; D gene: TRBD1; V gene: TRBV7-2; clone size: .; CDR3 DNA: TGTGCCAGCAGCTTAGTAGGCGCAGGGGGAGAGACCCAGTACTTC; CDR3 protein: CASSLVGAGGETQYF
J gene: TRBJ2-7; D gene: .; V gene: TRBV5-4; clone size: .; CDR3 DNA: TGTGCCAGCTCTAACCCTAGGGGAACCTACGAGCAGTACTTC; CDR3 protein: CASSNPRGTYEQYF
J gene: TRBJ1-2; D gene: .; V gene: TRBV7-2; clone size: .; CDR3 DNA: TGTGCCAGCACCTTCCTATACGCGCAGGGAAACTATGGCTACACCTTC; CDR3 protein: CASTFLYAQGNYGYTF
J gene: TRBJ2-1; D gene: TRBD2; V gene: TRBV29-1; clone size: .; CDR3 DNA: TGCAGCGTTGAAGATCTAGCGGGGGGCTACAATGAGCAGTTCTTC; CDR3 protein: CSVEDLAGGYNEQFF
J gene: TRBJ1-3; D gene: TRBD1; V gene: TRBV7-8; clone size: .; CDR3 DNA: TGTGCCAGCAGCCTGGACAGGGGGAGATCCGGAAACACCATATATTTT; CDR3 protein: CASSLDRGRSGNTIYF
J gene: TRBJ2-5; D gene: .; V gene: TRBV28; clone size: .; CDR3 DNA: TGTGCCAGCAGTCCCTCAGTAACCCAAGAGACCCAGTACTTC; CDR3 protein: CASSPSVTQETQYF
J gene: TRBJ2-7; D gene: .; V gene: TRBV11-1; clone size: .; CDR3 DNA: TGTGCCAGCAGCTTAGGACTAGATTCCTCCGAGCAGTACTTC; CDR3 protein: CASSLGLDSSEQYF
J gene: TRBJ1-1; D gene: TRBD1; V gene: TRBV4-1; clone size: .; CDR3 DNA: TGCGCCAGCAGCCACGTGACAGGGGCTTTCTTT; CDR3 protein: CASSHVTGAFF
J gene: TRBJ1-4; D gene: .; V gene: TRBV19; clone size: once; CDR3 DNA: TGTGCCAGTAGTTTGGAGGCAGACTCTAATGAAAAACTGTTTTTT; CDR3 protein: CASSLEADSNEKLFF
J gene: TRBJ2-6; D gene: TRBD1; V gene: TRBV5-4; clone size: .; CDR3 DNA: TGTGCCAGCATCCCCGGGACAGGGGCTGGGGCCAACGTCCTGACTTTC; CDR3 protein: CASIPGTGAGANVLTF
J gene: TRBJ2-7; D gene: TRBD1; V gene: TRBV6-2/TRBV6-3; clone size: .; CDR3 DNA: TGTGCCAGCAGTTACACCAGGGGGCAGTTTCACGAGCAGTACTTC; CDR3 protein: CASSYTRGQFHEQYF
J gene: TRBJ2-5; D gene: TRBD1; V gene: TRBV7-8; clone size: .; CDR3 DNA: TGTGCCAGCAGCTTAGCCCAGGGGGCTGAGACCCAGTACTTC; CDR3 protein: CASSLAQGAETQYF
J gene: TRBJ1-2; D gene: .; V gene: TRBV11-2; clone size: once; CDR3 DNA: TGTGCCAGCAGCTTAGATCCAGGGTCTAACTATGGCTACACCTTC; CDR3 protein: CASSLDPGSNYGYTF
J gene: TRBJ1-1; D gene: .; V gene: TRBV3-1/TRBV3-2; clone size: .; CDR3 DNA: TGTGCCAGCAGCCTCTCGGTGTTGAGCGACACTGAAGCTTTCTTT; CDR3 protein: CASSLSVLSDTEAFF